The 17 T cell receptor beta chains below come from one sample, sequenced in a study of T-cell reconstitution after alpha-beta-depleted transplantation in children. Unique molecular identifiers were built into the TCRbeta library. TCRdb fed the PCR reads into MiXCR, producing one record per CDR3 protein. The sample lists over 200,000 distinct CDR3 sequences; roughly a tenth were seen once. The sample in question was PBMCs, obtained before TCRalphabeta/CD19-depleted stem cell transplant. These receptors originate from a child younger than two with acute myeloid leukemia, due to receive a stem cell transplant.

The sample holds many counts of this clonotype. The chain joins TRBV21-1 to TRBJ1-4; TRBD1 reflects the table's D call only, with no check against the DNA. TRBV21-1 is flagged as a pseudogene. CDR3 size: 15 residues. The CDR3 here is CASSTPGQGLEKLFF. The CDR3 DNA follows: TGTGCCAGCAGCACTCCGGGACAGGGGCTTGAAAAACTGTTTTTT.

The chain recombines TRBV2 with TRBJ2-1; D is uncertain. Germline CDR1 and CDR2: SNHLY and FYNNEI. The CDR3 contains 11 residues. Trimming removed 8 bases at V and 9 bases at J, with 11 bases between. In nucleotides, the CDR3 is TGTGCCAGCCGTGGTATCGGTGAGCAGTTCTTC. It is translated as CASRGIGEQFF.

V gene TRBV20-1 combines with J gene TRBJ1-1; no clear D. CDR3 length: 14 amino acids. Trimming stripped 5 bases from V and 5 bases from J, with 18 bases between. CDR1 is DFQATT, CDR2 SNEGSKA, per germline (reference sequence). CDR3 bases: TGCAGTGCTCCATCGGCGCTGCAGGAAACTGAAGCTTTCTTT. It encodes CSAPSALQETEAFF.

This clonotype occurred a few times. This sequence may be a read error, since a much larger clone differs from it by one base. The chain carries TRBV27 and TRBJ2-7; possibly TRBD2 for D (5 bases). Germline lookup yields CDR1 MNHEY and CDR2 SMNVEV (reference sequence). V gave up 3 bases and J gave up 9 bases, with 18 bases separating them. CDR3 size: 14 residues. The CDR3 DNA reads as TGTGCCAGCAGTTTTGCGGTGACGGGGAACGCGCAGTACTTC. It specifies CASSFAVTGNAQYF.

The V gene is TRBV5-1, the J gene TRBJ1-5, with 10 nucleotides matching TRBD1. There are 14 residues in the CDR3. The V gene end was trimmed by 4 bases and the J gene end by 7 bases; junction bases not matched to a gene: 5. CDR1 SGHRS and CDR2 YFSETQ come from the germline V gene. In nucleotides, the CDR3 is TGCGCCAGCAGCGCGGACAGGGGGGGCCAGCCCCAGCATTTT. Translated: CASSADRGGQPQHF.

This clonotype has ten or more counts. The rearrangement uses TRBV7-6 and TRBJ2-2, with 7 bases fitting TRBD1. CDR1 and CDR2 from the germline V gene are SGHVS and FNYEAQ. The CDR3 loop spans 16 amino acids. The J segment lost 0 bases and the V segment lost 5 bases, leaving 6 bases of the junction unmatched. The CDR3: CASSQLGTANTGELFF. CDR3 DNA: TGTGCCAGCAGCCAACTCGGGACAGCGAACACCGGGGAGCTGTTTTTT.

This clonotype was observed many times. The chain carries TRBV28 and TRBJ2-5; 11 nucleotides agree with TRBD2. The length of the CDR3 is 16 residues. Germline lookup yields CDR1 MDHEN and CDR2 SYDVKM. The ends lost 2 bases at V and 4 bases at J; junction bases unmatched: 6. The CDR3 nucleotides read TGTGCCAGCAGTTTAACCAGGCTAGCGGGAGGAGAGACCCAGTACTTC. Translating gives CASSLTRLAGGETQYF.

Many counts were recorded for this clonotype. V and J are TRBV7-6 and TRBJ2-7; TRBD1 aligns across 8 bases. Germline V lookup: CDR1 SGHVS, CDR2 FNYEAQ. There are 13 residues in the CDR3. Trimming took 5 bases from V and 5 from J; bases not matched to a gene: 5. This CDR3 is CASSRDRWNEQYF. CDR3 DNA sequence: TGTGCCAGCAGCCGGGACAGGTGGAACGAGCAGTACTTC. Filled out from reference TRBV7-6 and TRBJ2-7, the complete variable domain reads GAGVSQSPRYKVTKRGQDVALRCDPISGHVSLYWYRQALGQGPEFLTYFNYEAQQDKSGLPNDRFSAERPEGSISTLTIQRTEQRDSAMYRCASSRDRWNEQYFGPGTRLTVT.

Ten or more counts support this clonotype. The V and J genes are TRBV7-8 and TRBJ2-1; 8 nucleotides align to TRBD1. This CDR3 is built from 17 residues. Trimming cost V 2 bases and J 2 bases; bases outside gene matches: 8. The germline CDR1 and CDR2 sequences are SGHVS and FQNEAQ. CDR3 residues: CASSLTPPQGAYNEQFF. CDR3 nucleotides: TGTGCCAGCAGCTTAACCCCGCCACAGGGGGCCTACAATGAGCAGTTCTTC.

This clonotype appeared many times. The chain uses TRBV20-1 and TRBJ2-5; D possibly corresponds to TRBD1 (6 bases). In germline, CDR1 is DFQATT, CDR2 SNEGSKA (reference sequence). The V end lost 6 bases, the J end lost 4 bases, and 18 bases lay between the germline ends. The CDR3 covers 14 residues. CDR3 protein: CSAYPILGGETQYF. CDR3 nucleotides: TGCAGTGCCTACCCGATACTAGGGGGAGAGACCCAGTACTTC.

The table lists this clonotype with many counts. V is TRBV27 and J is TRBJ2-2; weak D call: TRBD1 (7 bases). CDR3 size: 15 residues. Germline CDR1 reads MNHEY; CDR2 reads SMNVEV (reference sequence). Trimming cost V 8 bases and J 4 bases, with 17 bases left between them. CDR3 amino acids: CASRGGQGGTGELFF. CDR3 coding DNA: TGTGCCAGCCGAGGAGGGCAGGGGGGCACCGGGGAGCTGTTTTTT.

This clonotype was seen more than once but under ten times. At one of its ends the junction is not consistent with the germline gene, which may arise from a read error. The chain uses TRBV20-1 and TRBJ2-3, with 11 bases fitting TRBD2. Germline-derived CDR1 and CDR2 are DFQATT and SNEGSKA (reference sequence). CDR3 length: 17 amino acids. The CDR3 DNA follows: TGCTGTGCTACCTCGCCTTTTAGCGGGAGGGTCGCAGATACGCAGTATTTT. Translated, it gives CCATSPFSGRVADTQYF.

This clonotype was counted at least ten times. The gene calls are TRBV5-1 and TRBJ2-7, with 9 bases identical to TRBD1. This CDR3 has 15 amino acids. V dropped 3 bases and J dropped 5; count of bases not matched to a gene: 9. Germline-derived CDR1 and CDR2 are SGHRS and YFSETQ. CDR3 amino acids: CASSWGQGSRHEQYF. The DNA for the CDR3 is TGCGCCAGCAGCTGGGGACAGGGATCACGGCACGAGCAGTACTTC.

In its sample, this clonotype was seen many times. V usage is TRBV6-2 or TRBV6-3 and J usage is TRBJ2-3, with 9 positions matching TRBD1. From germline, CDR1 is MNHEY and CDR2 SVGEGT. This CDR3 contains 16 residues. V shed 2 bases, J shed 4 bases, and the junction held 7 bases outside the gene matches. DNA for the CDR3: TGTGCCAGCAGTTACGGACAGGGGACAGGGTCAGATACGCAGTATTTT. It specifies CASSYGQGTGSDTQYF.

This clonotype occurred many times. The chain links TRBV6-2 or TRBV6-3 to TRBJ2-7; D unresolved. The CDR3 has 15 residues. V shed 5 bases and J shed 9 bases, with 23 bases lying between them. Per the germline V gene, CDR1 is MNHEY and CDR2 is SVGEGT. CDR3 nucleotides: TGTGCCAGCAGTCCGGACCTAGTATCGGTTTTGACGCAGTACTTC. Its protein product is CASSPDLVSVLTQYF.

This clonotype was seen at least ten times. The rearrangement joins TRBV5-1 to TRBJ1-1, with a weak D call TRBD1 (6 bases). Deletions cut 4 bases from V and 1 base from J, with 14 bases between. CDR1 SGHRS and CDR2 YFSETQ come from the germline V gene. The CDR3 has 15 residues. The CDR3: CASSPPGTRNTEAFF. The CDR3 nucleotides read TGCGCCAGCAGCCCGCCCGGGACAAGGAACACTGAAGCTTTCTTT.

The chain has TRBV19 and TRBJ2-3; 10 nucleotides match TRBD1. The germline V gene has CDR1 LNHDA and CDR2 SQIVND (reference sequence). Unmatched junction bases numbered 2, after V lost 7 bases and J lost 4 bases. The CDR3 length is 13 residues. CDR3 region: CASTGQGADTQYF. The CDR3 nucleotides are TGTGCCAGTACCGGACAGGGGGCAGATACGCAGTATTTT.